This T cell receptor beta chain appears in the sequencing data of a study of T cells in Graves' hyperthyroidism and ophthalmopathy (dated by TCRdb to about 2019). Background for the entire study: Peripheral blood samples were taken at the time of initial diagnosis, prior to any treatment. To identify TCR V-J signatures that set the groups apart, the researchers used a discovery cohort of 90 to 100 patients, made up of 40 to 45 with Graves' ophthalmopathy and 57 with stable Graves' hyperthyroidism. Prospective prediction of ophthalmopathy was tested in an independent validation cohort consisting of 18 to 20 hyperthyroidism patients and approximately 16 patients who later progressed to ophthalmopathy. The 100 discovery patients were randomly split 7:3 into training and test sets. In addition, the study compared T-cell repertoires in thyroid tissue and in blood from several Graves' hyperthyroidism patients. After blood sampling, hyperthyroidism patients were treated with methimazole at a starting dose of 30 mg daily, and ophthalmopathy patients were treated with high-dose intravenous methylprednisolone. According to the paper, TCR Vbeta CDR3 sequencing was carried out on about 140 peripheral blood samples, which came from 40 to 45 ophthalmopathy, approximately 78 hyperthyroidism and roughly 17 progressor patients. Overall study outcomes, separate from this receptor: No statistical method was used to fix the sample size in advance, and group allocation was not hidden from the investigators. A model built on a 13 V-J signature distinguished ophthalmopathy from stable hyperthyroidism, reaching roughly 88% sensitivity and approximately 83% specificity in cross-validation and 80%/75% in testing. Blood samples also contained most of the expanded thyroid clonotypes (frequency above 0.001), which suggests that blood repertoires may reflect thyroid immune responses. In validation, the model predicted progression to ophthalmopathy with approximately 71% sensitivity and around 72% specificity, a median of about 6 months before onset.

The CDR3 runs 13 amino acids, cysteine and phenylalanine included. Kept here is only the CDR3 DNA, which spans 39 bases and is read in frame from base 1. For CDR1 and CDR2, the germline V gene lists MGHRA and YSYEKL. V gives up 8 bases and J gives up 7 bases, and the segment between their germline ends measures 12 bases. Stable Graves' hyperthyroidism was defined as the absence of progression to ophthalmopathy over 18 months of follow-up. The hyperthyroidism patients were between 18 and 65 years old and newly diagnosed, with a disease duration of less than 2 months. Exclusion was applied to patients with uncontrolled infections, other autoimmune diseases, pregnancy or lactation. Clinical symptoms, serum thyroxine and TRAb, thyroid ultrasound, and orbital computed tomography formed the basis for the diagnoses. PBMCs were isolated from 7.5 to 10 ml of fresh peripheral blood by Ficoll-Paque density gradient centrifugation. Total RNA was extracted using Trizol reagent, and RNA quality was assessed on an Agilent 2100 Bioanalyzer.

This clonotype was counted many times. Its specific antigen is unknown. The record has no base qualities; no much larger clone is one base away. The TCR beta CDR3 regions were amplified from RNA transcripts. A first-round RT-PCR of the TCR CDR3 used the HTBI primer set with the Qiagen OneStep RT-PCR kit. The libraries were constructed in a second round of multiplex PCR and then size-selected and purified. The libraries were sequenced on an Illumina HiSeq2000 using paired-end 100 bp reads. In the source study's methods: SOAPnuke was used to process the raw data, removing reads that contained adapters or uncalled bases, had a mean Phred below 15, or lacked an exact match to the constant primer or identifier. COPE v1.2.5 was used to merge the high-quality paired reads, and each unique nucleotide sequence was defined as a clonotype. Clonotypes were aligned to IMGT TRBV, TRBD and TRBJ reference segments using MiTCR v1.1. Only V-J combinations with frequency above 0.0001, covering 99% to 99.2% of repertoires, were analysed. A TCS score was defined as the ratio between F50 (clonal expansion) and ExV (chaos), using BLOSUM62-based TCRdist between CDR3 peptides within each V-J. Welch's t-statistics and random forest reduced several hundred V-J features to about 12, which were used in a naive Bayes classifier (R e1071). TCRdb applied fastp at Q25 and MiXCR to the public reads, then kept only in-frame beta chains. All rows with the same CDR3 protein become a single entry with the most common DNA and genes. These V and J calls rely on TCRdb rather than the paper's analysis. A total of about 740,000 distinct CDR3 sequences appear in this sample, approximately 15% of them only once. Roughly 10% of the sample comes from the top ten.

The chain joins TRBV4-1 to TRBJ1-6; TRBD1 is possibly the D segment (5 matching bases). The sample consisted of blood. The clonotype comes from a woman between 18 and 30 years old with Graves' hyperthyroidism. The DNA is as follows: TGCGCCAGCCGTCGGGCAGGGAATTCACCCCTCCACTTT. This translates into CASRRAGNSPLHF.